The rows below give T cell receptor beta chains drawn from one sample of a study of shared clonotypes between healthy human individuals. Generated by immunoSEQ multiplex PCR, the TCRdb table keeps only in-frame clones and is missing some. Altogether approximately 590,000 clones are present, about 95% being singletons, with the ten largest covering roughly 0.1%. The sequencing input was naive CD8+ T cells sorted from blood. All receptors come from a woman aged 30 to 39 in good health. The conserved cysteine and the conserved F or W are not part of the CDR3 here. The D gene is left open where the match is weak.

cdr3_aa cdr3_length d_call v_call
ASSLVSQNTEAF 12 NA TRBV5-4
ASSPIAGGYEQY 12 TRBD2 TRBV19
ASSFGSMNTEAF 12 NA TRBV5-6
ASSLAQGQLYEQY 13 TRBD1 TRBV7-9
ASTFPAGEGNEQF 13 TRBD2 TRBV7-2
ASSVGQFSHEQY 12 TRBD1 TRBV9
AWSVLLIQGSGNTIY 15 NA TRBV30
ASSFPRHDPLRNQPQH 16 NA TRBV28
ASAMTSTDTQY 11 NA TRBV10-1
ASSGAGGTNEQF 12 TRBD2 TRBV6-1
ASSIEVTEYNEQF 13 NA TRBV7-9
ATSRTSIHEQY 11 NA TRBV15
ASSLGRRGAYEQY 13 NA TRBV13
ASSSLGLAGGPMHTQY 16 TRBD2 TRBV28